This T cell receptor beta chain was obtained from a study of cytomegalovirus exposure and HLA in healthy donors. Profiled with immunoSEQ multiplex PCR; TCRdb holds only in-frame clones, not every one. The data show about 150,000 clones, approximately 86% seen once. The sample taken for sequencing was PBMCs. This TCR was sampled from a man aged 18 to 30 in good health and CMV-seropositive.

Here the CDR3 reads CASRPSGRGALGYTF. CDR3 nucleotide sequence: TGTGCCAGCAGACCCTCCGGGAGGGGGGCGCTTGGCTACACCTTC. The rearrangement uses TRBV27 and TRBJ1-2, with D perhaps TRBD1 (6 bases). The CDR3 is made up of 15 amino acids. V was cut by 6 bases and J by 7 bases, with 21 bases left in between. The V gene's germline CDR1 is MNHEY and CDR2 SMNVEV (reference sequence).